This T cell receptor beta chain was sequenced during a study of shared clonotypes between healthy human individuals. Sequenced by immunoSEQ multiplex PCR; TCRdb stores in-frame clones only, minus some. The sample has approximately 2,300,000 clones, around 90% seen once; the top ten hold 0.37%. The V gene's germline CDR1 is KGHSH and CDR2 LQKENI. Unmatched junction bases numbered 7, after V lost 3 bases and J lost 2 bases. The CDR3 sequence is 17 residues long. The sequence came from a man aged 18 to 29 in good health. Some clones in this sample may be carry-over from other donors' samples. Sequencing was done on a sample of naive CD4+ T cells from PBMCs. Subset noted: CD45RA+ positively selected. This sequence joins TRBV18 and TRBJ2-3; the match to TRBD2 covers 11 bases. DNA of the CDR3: TGTGCCAGCTCACCCCCGGGACTAGCGGTTGCCACAGATACGCAGTATTTT. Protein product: CASSPPGLAVATDTQYF.